This T cell receptor (beta chain) was sequenced for a study of human T cells and chemical hapten exposure. The study's findings and limits: Alopecia was present in the donors, so their immune response may differ from healthy people's.

Losses at the gene ends were 1 base for V and 2 bases for J; bases not matched to a gene: 7. CDR1 and CDR2 (germline): LNHDA, SQIVND (reference sequence). This CDR3 contains 17 residues. Concerning this clonotype itself: Its cognate antigen is unknown.

Time point given: patch test 1, 2 weeks after DPC sensitization. The treatment is: therapeutic diphenylcyclopropenone sensitization with weekly scalp DPC. TCRdb fed the RACE reads into MiXCR, producing one record per CDR3 protein. The sample has some 380,000 distinct CDR3 sequences, more than 4.5% seen once. The source of this sequence is a woman between 45 and 65 years old with alopecia areata. Some clones in this sample may be carry-over from other donors' samples. The chain links TRBV19 to TRBJ2-2; TRBD2 matches 7 bases. Sequencing used whole blood, obtained in connection with sensitization to the hapten diphenylcyclopropenone (DPC). The CDR3 DNA follows: TGTGCCAGTAGTATAGTTAGGCTAGCGGCTAACACCGGGGAGCTGTTTTTT. This sequence encodes CASSIVRLAANTGELFF.